This T cell receptor (beta chain) was identified in a study of T cell repertoires in cytomegalovirus infection. Study-level background: Selection of CMV epitopes for the study included recently identified HLA-C-restricted and well-studied HLA-B-restricted ones. Public TCR beta signatures provided an indication of both CMV infection and a matching HLA type. Study-wide points: HLA-C-restricted CMV-specific TCR beta clonotypes prevailed in the ex vivo response.

This clonotype was seen once. Its antigen is as yet unknown. MiXCR, run by TCRdb on the reads, gives a single entry per CDR3 protein. The repertoire holds roughly 570,000 distinct CDR3 sequences, with about 40% as singletons. CDR1 DFQATT and CDR2 SNEGSKA come from the germline V gene (reference sequence). This CDR3 has 14 residues. J lost 4 bases, V lost 5 bases, and 6 bases had no gene match. This sequence originates from a human donor in good health (CMV status not recorded). Some clones in this sample may be carry-over from other donors' samples. The source material was cultured PBMCs, sampled from culture after CMV antigen stimulation. The chain has TRBV20-1 and TRBJ2-3, with 10 bases aligning to TRBD2. The CDR3 DNA follows: TGCAGTGCTTCGCTAGCGGGAGTGGCAGATACGCAGTATTTT. Residues: CSASLAGVADTQYF.